The 14 T cell receptor beta chains given below trace back to one sample, sequenced in a study of shared clonotypes between healthy human individuals (dated by TCRdb to the early 2020s). Library method: the immunoSEQ multiplex PCR assay. TCRdb retrieved this table from immuneACCESS and kept in-frame rearrangements only. Not all clones are present; in checked studies, unresolved V genes account for under half, and no reason is known for the remainder. The sample data list 2 million to 2.5 million clones, and approximately 94% of these were observed just once. Clones ranked in the top ten supply 0.13% of the sample. Source material: naive CD4+ T cells sorted from blood. In the paper's terms, the cell subset or site label means: CD45RA+ positively selected. The receptors stem from a man between 18 and 29 years old in good health.

This clone was seen only once. The genes are TRBV7-2 and TRBJ2-7; possibly TRBD2 for D (6 bases). Germline lookup yields CDR1 SGHTA and CDR2 FQGNSA. The CDR3 consists of 16 residues. V lost 1 base and J 0 bases, leaving 13 bases between the germline ends. The CDR3 coding sequence is TGTGCCAGCAGCTTAGAGGGCGCGGGACCCTCCTACGAGCAGTACTTC. Translated, it gives CASSLEGAGPSYEQYF.

The chain joins TRBV7-9 to TRBJ2-1, with a weak D call TRBD2 (5 bases). CDR3 size: 14 residues. V was trimmed by 5 bases and J by 6 bases, leaving 14 bases between them. Looked up from germline, CDR1 is SEHNR and CDR2 is FQNEAQ (reference sequence). For the CDR3, the DNA is TGTGCCAGCAGCCCTGAGCGGATCTCCAATGAGCAGTTCTTC. The encoded protein is CASSPERISNEQFF.

The chain has TRBV10-1 and TRBJ2-2, with 9 bases fitting TRBD1. CDR1 and CDR2 (germline): WNHNN, SYGVQD (reference sequence). The ends lost 3 bases at V and 8 bases at J; junction bases unmatched: 7. The CDR3 extends over 15 amino acids. This CDR3 reads CASSDSGTGSGELFF. The CDR3 DNA sequence: TGCGCCAGCAGTGATTCCGGGACAGGGAGTGGGGAGCTGTTTTTT.

This rearrangement joins TRBV7-2 to TRBJ1-5; the match to TRBD1 covers 8 bases. Germline-derived CDR1 and CDR2 are SGHTA and FQGNSA. The CDR3 is made up of 15 amino acids. Losses at the gene ends were 5 bases for V and 2 bases for J; bases not matched to a gene: 5. The CDR3 loop reads CASSPGQGRNQPQHF. In DNA form, the CDR3 reads TGTGCCAGCAGCCCAGGACAGGGACGCAATCAGCCCCAGCATTTT.

A note on this clone: At the DNA level, this CDR3 is encoded by other sequences in the same sample as well. CDR3 coding DNA: TGTGCCAGCAGCCGCGGTGGGGGCGGTGAGACCCAGTACTTC. Translating it yields CASSRGGGGETQYF. The genes are TRBV6-5 and TRBJ2-5, with D tentatively TRBD1 (6 bases). There are 14 residues in the CDR3. Germline V gene sequence: CDR1 MNHEY, CDR2 SVGAGI. Trimming took off 6 bases at V and 5 bases at J, with 16 bases between the two ends.

The genes are TRBV28 and TRBJ1-6, with a possible D match to TRBD1 (5 bases). CDR1 and CDR2 (germline): MDHEN, SYDVKM. The V gene lost 10 bases and the J gene lost 5 bases, with 15 bases spanning the gap. This CDR3 contains 14 residues. The CDR3 loop is CATWQGADNSPLHF. CDR3 DNA sequence: TGTGCCACCTGGCAGGGAGCGGATAATTCACCCCTCCACTTT.

The chain carries TRBV5-1 and TRBJ1-2; tentatively, D is TRBD1 (6 bases). Trimming removed 2 bases at V and 2 bases at J, with 28 bases between. The germline V gene has CDR1 SGHRS and CDR2 YFSETQ. The CDR3 totals 20 residues. The CDR3 bases are TGCGCCAGCAGCTTATTTCCGGATTTCGTTCTTCAGGGGTCGAACTATGGCTACACCTTC. It is translated as CASSLFPDFVLQGSNYGYTF.

The chain recombines TRBV6-5 with TRBJ1-6; a weak D match, TRBD1 (5 bases). Trimming removed 6 bases at V and 5 bases at J, with 14 bases between. Germline V gene lookup returns CDR1 MNHEY and CDR2 SVGAGI. This CDR3 has 15 amino acids. The chain's CDR3 is CASSSTGGNNSPLHF. In nucleotides, the CDR3 is TGTGCCAGCAGCTCAACGGGGGGGAATAATTCACCCCTCCACTTT.

As to this clone: Additional DNA sequences in this sample encode the identical CDR3. This rearrangement joins TRBV30 to TRBJ2-1; TRBD2 is a possible D gene (5 bases). The germline V and J ends were trimmed by 0 bases and 0 bases, with 9 bases remaining between them. Germline-derived CDR1 and CDR2 are GTSNPN and SVGIG (reference sequence). The CDR3 contains 15 residues. The CDR3 DNA reads TGTGCCTGGAGTGTGCGGAGGAGCTCCTACAATGAGCAGTTCTTC. It is translated as CAWSVRRSSYNEQFF.

Remarks on this clone: The sample has other DNA sequences that encode this CDR3 too. The chain carries TRBV6-5 and TRBJ1-2, with 9 bases that match TRBD1. There are 14 residues in the CDR3. Germline CDR1 and CDR2: MNHEY and SVGAGI. J lost 6 bases, V lost 3 bases, and 5 bases had no gene match. The CDR3 nucleotides read TGTGCCAGCAGTTATTTGACAGGGGGAGATGGCTACACCTTC. The encoded protein is CASSYLTGGDGYTF.

The gene calls are TRBV19 and TRBJ1-6, with D unclear. The V end was cut by 3 bases, the J end by 10 bases, with 10 bases between. The CDR3 consists of 13 residues. Looked up from germline, CDR1 is LNHDA and CDR2 is SQIVND (reference sequence). CDR3 residues: CASSIERESPLHF. For the CDR3, the DNA is TGTGCCAGTAGTATCGAGCGGGAATCACCCCTCCACTTT.

The V and J genes are TRBV2 and TRBJ1-2; TRBD1 might be the D (5 bases). From germline, CDR1 is SNHLY and CDR2 FYNNEI. V lost 6 bases, J lost 4 bases, and 12 bases lay in between. The CDR3 covers 13 residues. Written as DNA, the CDR3 is TGTGCCAGCAGACCGGAGACAGTCTATGGCTACACCTTC. Translating gives CASRPETVYGYTF.

The genes are TRBV2 and TRBJ2-1, with TRBD1 matching over 12 bases. CDR1 is SNHLY, CDR2 FYNNEI, per germline. The CDR3 runs 15 residues. The V and J ends lost 6 bases and 4 bases, in that order; junction bases with no gene match: 4. As DNA, the CDR3 is TGTGCCAGCAGGGGACAGGGGGCGATTTACAATGAGCAGTTCTTC. It encodes CASRGQGAIYNEQFF.

The chain combines TRBV28 with TRBJ1-4; D is perhaps TRBD1 (5 bases). The CDR3 has 18 residues. Between the trimmed V and J ends, which lost 5 bases and 7 bases, there was a span of 26 bases. Germline CDR1 is MDHEN and CDR2 is SYDVKM. This CDR3 reads CASSQTPAGLDKGEKLFF. Written as DNA, the CDR3 is TGTGCCAGCAGTCAAACCCCGGCAGGGTTGGATAAGGGTGAAAAACTGTTTTTT.